Below, 17 T cell receptor beta chains from the same sample are listed, as sequenced in a study of cytomegalovirus exposure and HLA in healthy donors. The PCR used 60 Vbeta and 13 Jbeta primers. Some clones are missing from TCRdb's copy, which holds only in-frame ones; the method was immunoSEQ multiplex PCR. This table holds about 91,000 clones, about 87% found once. The sample comprised PBMCs. These receptors all come from a young man in good health and CMV-seronegative.

The V call is TRBV27, the J call TRBJ2-1, with 11 bases matching TRBD1. The CDR3 consists of 15 residues. Per the germline V gene, CDR1 is MNHEY and CDR2 is SMNVEV (reference sequence). The J segment lost 6 bases and the V segment lost 8 bases, leaving 9 bases of the junction unmatched. CDR3 sequence reads: CASRLPGQGVNEQFF. Written as DNA, the CDR3 is TGTGCCAGCCGTCTACCGGGACAGGGGGTCAATGAGCAGTTCTTC.

V and J are TRBV11-2 and TRBJ1-5, with D perhaps TRBD1 (5 bases). With 0 bases removed from V and 4 bases from J, the gap between germline ends came to 19 bases. Germline V lookup: CDR1 SGHAT, CDR2 FQNNGV. This CDR3 contains 18 residues. The CDR3 loop is CASSLDERVVGPNQPQHF. The CDR3 DNA reads TGTGCCAGCAGCTTAGATGAAAGGGTCGTGGGGCCAAATCAGCCCCAGCATTTT.

V usage is TRBV28 and J usage is TRBJ2-7; possibly TRBD1 for D (6 bases). V lost 6 bases and J 8 bases, leaving 14 bases between the germline ends. The CDR3 totals 12 residues. Germline assignment: CDR1 MDHEN and CDR2 SYDVKM. CDR3 sequence reads: CASSLLQGQQYF. The CDR3 DNA follows: TGTGCCAGCAGCCTACTACAGGGACAGCAGTACTTC.

This rearrangement joins TRBV18 to TRBJ2-1; 7 bases are a match to TRBD2. With 3 bases clipped from V and 6 bases from J, the junction kept 11 bases outside the gene matches. The CDR3 has 16 amino acids. Germline values: CDR1 KGHSH, CDR2 LQKENI. In DNA, the CDR3 is TGTGCCAGCTCACCCCTCCGGCGGGAGCGTATCAATGAGCAGTTCTTC. This translates into CASSPLRRERINEQFF. Full variable domain (missing parts from reference TRBV18 and TRBJ2-1): NAGVMQNPRHLVRRRGQEARLRCSPMKGHSHVYWYRQLPEEGLKFMVYLQKENIIDESGMPKERFSAEFPKEGPSILRIQQVVRGDSAAYFCASSPLRRERINEQFFGPGTRLTVL.

CDR3 residues: CASSSRIGGGTEAFF. CDR3 DNA: TGTGCCAGCAGTTCTAGGATCGGAGGAGGCACTGAAGCTTTCTTT. The V and J genes are TRBV28 and TRBJ1-1; D gene unclear. Trimming pared 4 bases from V and 4 bases from J, leaving 16 bases between. The CDR3 spans 15 residues. Germline assignment: CDR1 MDHEN and CDR2 SYDVKM. Variable domain in full (rest from reference TRBV28 and TRBJ1-1): DVKVTQSSRYLVKRTGEKVFLECVQDMDHENMFWYRQDPGLGLRLIYFSYDVKMKEKGDIPEGYSVSREKKERFSLILESASTNQTSMYLCASSSRIGGGTEAFFGQGTRLTVV.

The rearrangement links TRBV9 to TRBJ1-4; perhaps TRBD1 as D (5 bases). The CDR3 contains 16 residues. CDR1 is SGDLS and CDR2 is YYNGEE in the germline V gene. Trimming removed 1 base at V and 1 base at J, with 11 bases between. CDR3 in DNA: TGTGCCAGCAGCGTAAATCAGGGCCAAACTAATGAAAAACTGTTTTTT. Translated: CASSVNQGQTNEKLFF.

This chain connects TRBV27 to TRBJ1-1, with a weak D call TRBD1 (6 bases). Trimming took 3 bases from V and 8 from J, leaving 16 bases between them. Germline assignment: CDR1 MNHEY and CDR2 SMNVEV (reference sequence). CDR3 size: 14 residues. CDR3 residues: CASSFLRTAAEAFF. The CDR3 nucleotides read TGTGCCAGCAGTTTCCTCAGGACAGCAGCGGAAGCTTTCTTT.

J is TRBJ2-7 and V is TRBV2; tentatively, D is TRBD2 (6 bases). Trimming removed 4 bases at V and 4 bases at J, with 8 bases between. Looked up from germline, CDR1 is SNHLY and CDR2 is FYNNEI. The CDR3 loop spans 12 amino acids. The DNA of the CDR3 is TGTGCCAGCAGTGTTGGAGGGTACGAGCAGTACTTC. Residues: CASSVGGYEQYF. The variable domain in full, with the rest retrieved from reference TRBV2 and TRBJ2-7, is EPEVTQTPSHQVTQMGQEVILRCVPISNHLYFYWYRQILGQKVEFLVSFYNNEISEKSEIFDDQFSVERPDGSNFTLKIRSTKLEDSAMYFCASSVGGYEQYFGPGTRLTVT.

This chain uses TRBV7-6 with TRBJ2-3; perhaps TRBD1 as D (8 bases). V shed 5 bases and J shed 4 bases, with 25 bases lying between them. Germline V CDR1 and CDR2: SGHVS, FNYEAQ. The CDR3 totals 18 residues. CDR3 loop: CASSLPAGQVGKADTQYF. The CDR3, as DNA: TGTGCCAGCAGCCTACCAGCGGGACAGGTGGGCAAGGCAGATACGCAGTATTTT.

This chain links TRBV19 with TRBJ1-1, with TRBD1 matching over 8 bases. The V segment lost 5 bases and the J segment 4 bases; nucleotides outside the gene matches: 3. From germline, CDR1 is LNHDA and CDR2 SQIVND (reference sequence). The CDR3 loop spans 13 amino acids. This CDR3 reads CASSVRGPTEAFF. The CDR3 DNA reads as TGTGCCAGTAGTGTCAGGGGGCCCACTGAAGCTTTCTTT. The full variable domain, its missing parts supplied by reference TRBV19 and TRBJ1-1, is DGGITQSPKYLFRKEGQNVTLSCEQNLNHDAMYWYRQDPGQGLRLIYYSQIVNDFQKGDIAEGYSVSREKKESFPLTVTSAQKNPTAFYLCASSVRGPTEAFFGQGTRLTVV.

J is TRBJ1-1 and V is TRBV7-2; D is possibly TRBD1 (6 bases). The CDR3 length is 16 residues. V lost 2 bases and J lost 2, with 15 bases in between. The germline CDR1 and CDR2 sequences are SGHTA and FQGNSA. The CDR3 bases are TGTGCCAGCAGCTTATCCCCGGGACATTTAAACACTGAAGCTTTCTTT. Translation: CASSLSPGHLNTEAFF.

This clone was observed a handful of times. V and J are TRBV4-3 and TRBJ1-2; possibly TRBD1 for D (5 bases). V gave up 0 bases and J gave up 8 bases, with 19 bases separating them. The CDR3 is 16 amino acids. Germline loops: CDR1 LGHNA, CDR2 YSLEER. The CDR3 loop reads CASSQDLRQPRLGYTF. The CDR3 DNA follows: TGCGCCAGCAGCCAAGATCTCCGACAGCCGCGATTGGGCTACACCTTC.

V and J are TRBV2 and TRBJ1-4; TRBD1 is a possible D gene (5 bases). Germline lookup yields CDR1 SNHLY and CDR2 FYNNEI. The V end was cut by 7 bases, the J end by 6 bases, with 9 bases between. The CDR3 consists of 12 residues. CDR3 loop: CASTGGDEKLFF. In nucleotides, the CDR3 is TGTGCCAGCACGGGGGGGGATGAAAAACTGTTTTTT.

The genes are TRBV7-2 and TRBJ2-7, with 8 bases aligning to TRBD2. CDR1 and CDR2 from the germline V gene are SGHTA and FQGNSA. The CDR3 extends over 14 amino acids. Trimming at V came to 1 base and at J to 6 bases, leaving 5 bases not matched to a gene. The CDR3 DNA sequence: TGTGCCAGCAGCTTAGTTGGGACTAGATCCGAGCAGTACTTC. Translated, it gives CASSLVGTRSEQYF.

This chain joins TRBV9 and TRBJ2-3, with D tentatively TRBD2 (6 bases). V lost 4 bases, J lost 4 bases, and 25 bases lay in between. The CDR3 consists of 18 residues. Looked up from germline, CDR1 is SGDLS and CDR2 is YYNGEE. Here the CDR3 DNA reads TGTGCCAGCAGCACGGGGGTTAGAGGGGCGGGCAGGGCAGATACGCAGTATTTT. It translates to CASSTGVRGAGRADTQYF. Variable domain in full (rest from reference TRBV9 and TRBJ2-3): DSGVTQTPKHLITATGQRVTLRCSPRSGDLSVYWYQQSLDQGLQFLIQYYNGEERAKGNILERFSAQQFPDLHSELNLSSLELGDSALYFCASSTGVRGAGRADTQYFGPGTRLTVL.

The J gene is TRBJ2-2, the V gene TRBV9, with D perhaps TRBD1 (6 bases). Germline-derived CDR1 and CDR2 are SGDLS and YYNGEE. This CDR3 has 17 amino acids. The germline V and J ends were trimmed by 1 base and 2 bases, with 15 bases remaining between them. Here the CDR3 DNA reads TGTGCCAGCAGCGTACCCTTGGACAGAAGTAACACCGGGGAGCTGTTTTTT. It is translated as CASSVPLDRSNTGELFF.

This clone was counted between two and nine times. The J gene is TRBJ2-2, the V gene TRBV7-2; 7 positions match TRBD2. V dropped 5 bases and J dropped 3; count of bases not matched to a gene: 6. Germline V gene sequence: CDR1 SGHTA, CDR2 FQGNSA. The CDR3 length is 15 residues. CDR3 DNA sequence: TGTGCCAGCAGCCCCGGGAGGAGGTACACCGGGGAGCTGTTTTTT. As protein: CASSPGRRYTGELFF. Based on the CDR3 plus reference TRBV7-2 and TRBJ2-2, the full variable domain is GAGVSQSPSNKVTEKGKDVELRCDPISGHTALYWYRQSLGQGLEFLIYFQGNSAPDKSGLPSDRFSAERTGGSVSTLTIQRTQQEDSAVYLCASSPGRRYTGELFFGEGSRLTVL.